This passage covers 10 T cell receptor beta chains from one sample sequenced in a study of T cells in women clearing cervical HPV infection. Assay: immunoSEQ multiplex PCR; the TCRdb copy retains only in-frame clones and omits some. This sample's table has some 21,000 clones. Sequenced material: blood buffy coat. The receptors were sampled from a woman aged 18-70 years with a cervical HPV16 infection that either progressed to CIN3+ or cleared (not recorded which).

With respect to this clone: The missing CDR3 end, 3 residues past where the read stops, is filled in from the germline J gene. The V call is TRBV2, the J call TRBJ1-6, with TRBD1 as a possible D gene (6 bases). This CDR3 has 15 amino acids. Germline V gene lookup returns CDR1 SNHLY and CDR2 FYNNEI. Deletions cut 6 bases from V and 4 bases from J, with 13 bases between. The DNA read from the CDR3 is TGTGCCAGCAGCGCATCGAGGGGGTATAATTCACCC. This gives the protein CASSASRGYNSP. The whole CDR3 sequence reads CASSASRGYNSPLHF.

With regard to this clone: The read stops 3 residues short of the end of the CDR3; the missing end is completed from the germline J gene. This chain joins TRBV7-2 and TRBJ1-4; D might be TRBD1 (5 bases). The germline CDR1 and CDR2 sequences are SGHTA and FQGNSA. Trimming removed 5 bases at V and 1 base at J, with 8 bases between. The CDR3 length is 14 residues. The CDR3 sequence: CASSVTVTNEKLFF. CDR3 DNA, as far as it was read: TGTGCCAGCAGCGTGACAGTAACTAATGAAAAA.

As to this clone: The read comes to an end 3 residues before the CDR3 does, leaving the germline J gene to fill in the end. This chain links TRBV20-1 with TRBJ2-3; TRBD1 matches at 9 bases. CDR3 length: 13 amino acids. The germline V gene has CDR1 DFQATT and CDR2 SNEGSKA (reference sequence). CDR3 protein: CSAQDRGKETQYF. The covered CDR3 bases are TGCAGTGCACAAGACAGGGGGAAAGAGACG.

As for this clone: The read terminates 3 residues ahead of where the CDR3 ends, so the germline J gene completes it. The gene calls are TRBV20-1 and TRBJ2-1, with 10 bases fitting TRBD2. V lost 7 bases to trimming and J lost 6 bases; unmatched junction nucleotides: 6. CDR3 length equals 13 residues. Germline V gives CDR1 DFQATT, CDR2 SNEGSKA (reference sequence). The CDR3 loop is CSEGAGGVNEQFF. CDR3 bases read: TGCAGTGAGGGAGCGGGGGGGGTCAATGAG.

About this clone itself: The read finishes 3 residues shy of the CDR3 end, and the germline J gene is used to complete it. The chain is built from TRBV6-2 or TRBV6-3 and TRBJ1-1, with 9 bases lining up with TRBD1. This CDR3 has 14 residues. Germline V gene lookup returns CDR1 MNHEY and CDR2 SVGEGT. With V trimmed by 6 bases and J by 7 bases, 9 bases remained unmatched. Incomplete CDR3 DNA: TGTGCCAGCAGCACCGGGACAGGGAGGGGTGAA. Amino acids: CASSTGTGRGE. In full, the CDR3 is CASSTGTGRGEAFF.

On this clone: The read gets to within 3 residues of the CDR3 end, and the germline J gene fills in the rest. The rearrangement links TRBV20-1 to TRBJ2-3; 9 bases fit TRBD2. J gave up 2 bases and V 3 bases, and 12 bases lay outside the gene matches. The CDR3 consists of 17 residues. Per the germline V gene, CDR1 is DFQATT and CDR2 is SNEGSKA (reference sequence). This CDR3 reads CSARGRIAGVLTDTQYF. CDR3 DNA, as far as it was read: TGCAGTGCTAGGGGGAGGATAGCGGGGGTCCTCACAGATACG.

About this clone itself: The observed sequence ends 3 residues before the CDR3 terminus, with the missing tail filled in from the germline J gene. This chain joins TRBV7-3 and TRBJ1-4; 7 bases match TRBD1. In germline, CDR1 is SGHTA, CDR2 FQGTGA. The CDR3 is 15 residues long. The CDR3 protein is CASSPGQAGNSPLFF. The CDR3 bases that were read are TGTGCCAGCAGCCCCGGACAGGCCGGCAATTCACCA. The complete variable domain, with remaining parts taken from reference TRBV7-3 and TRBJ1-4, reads GAGVSQTPSNKVTEKGKYVELRCDPISGHTALYWYRQSLGQGPEFLIYFQGTGAADDSGLPNDRFFAVRPEGSVSTLKIQRTERGDSAVYLCASSPGQAGNSPLFFGSGTQLSVL.

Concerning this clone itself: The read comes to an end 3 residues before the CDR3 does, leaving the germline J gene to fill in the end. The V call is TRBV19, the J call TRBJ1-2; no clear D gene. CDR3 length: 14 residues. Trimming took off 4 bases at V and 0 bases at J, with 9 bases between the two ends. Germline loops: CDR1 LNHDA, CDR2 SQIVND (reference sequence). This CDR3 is CASSKDSSNYGYTF. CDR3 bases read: TGTGCCAGTAGTAAGGACTCCTCTAACTATGGC.

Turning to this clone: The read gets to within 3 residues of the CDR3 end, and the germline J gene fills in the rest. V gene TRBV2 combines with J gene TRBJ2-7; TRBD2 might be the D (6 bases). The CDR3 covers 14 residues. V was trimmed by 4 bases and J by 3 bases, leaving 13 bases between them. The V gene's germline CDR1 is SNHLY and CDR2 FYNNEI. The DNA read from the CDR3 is TGTGCCAGCAGTGTGAGACTAGACTACTACGAG. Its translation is CASSVRLDYYE. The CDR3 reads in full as CASSVRLDYYEQYF.

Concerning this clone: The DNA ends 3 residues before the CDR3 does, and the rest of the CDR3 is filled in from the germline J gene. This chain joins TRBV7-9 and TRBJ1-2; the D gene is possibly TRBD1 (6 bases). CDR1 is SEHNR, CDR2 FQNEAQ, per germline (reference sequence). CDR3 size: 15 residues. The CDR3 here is CASSLDETGSYDYTF. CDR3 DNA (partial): TGTGCCAGCAGCTTAGACGAGACAGGCTCCTACGAC.